The clone carrying this T cell receptor beta chain was counted many times. The sample comes from a study of patients and donors after allogeneic stem cell transplantation. TCRdb used MiXCR to reprocess the RT-PCR reads, holding one entry per CDR3 protein. The sample holds roughly 880,000 distinct CDR3 sequences, about a sixth seen once. The germline gives CDR1 SNHLY, CDR2 FYNNEI. V was trimmed by 4 bases and J by 5 bases, leaving 12 bases between them. The CDR3 has 14 residues. The chain employs TRBV2 and TRBJ1-5; D call uncertain. The TCR was taken from a human donor who was either an allogeneic HSCT recipient or a stem cell or donor lymphocyte infusion donor (not recorded which). It is not recorded whose cells these are; they may come from a transplant donor. Sequenced input: blood, either unsorted or a sorted T cell fraction (not recorded which). The CDR3 DNA follows: TGTGCCAGCAGTGTCGGGGAGAGGGATCAGCCCCAGCATTTT. This codes for CASSVGERDQPQHF.